The 19 T cell receptor beta chains below come from one sample, sequenced in a study of T-cell memory formation after mild COVID-19. TCRdb fed the 5' RACE reads into MiXCR, producing one record per CDR3 protein. Here the sample spans around 250,000 distinct CDR3 sequences, roughly 17% being singletons. The sequencing input was PBMCs or a T cell subset sorted from them (not recorded which). These receptors were taken from a man younger than 35 who had mild COVID-19 (a few samples of this study predate the infection). Cell type and time point are not known.

This clonotype showed up just a few times. The gene calls are TRBV24-1 and TRBJ1-2, with a possible D match to TRBD1 (5 bases). V lost 5 bases and J 1 base, leaving 7 bases between the germline ends. CDR3 size: 13 residues. Germline V gene data show CDR1 as KGHDR and CDR2 as SFDVKD. The CDR3 protein is CATSAGLNYGYTF. CDR3 nucleotide sequence: TGTGCCACCAGTGCGGGGCTTAACTATGGCTACACCTTC.

Turning to this clonotype: Germline is not matched at one junction end, which may reflect a read error. The chain has TRBV14 and TRBJ2-3, with 9 bases identical to TRBD2. Germline V gene sequence: CDR1 SGHDN, CDR2 FVKESK. CDR3 length: 18 amino acids. CDR3 nucleotide sequence: TGTGCCAGCAGCCAAGATCTGGCAGCGGGGGGTGACACAGATAAGCAGTATTTT. Protein: CASSQDLAAGGDTDKQYF. The whole variable domain, remainder taken from reference TRBV14 and TRBJ2-3, is EAGVTQFPSHSVIEKGQTVTLRCDPISGHDNLYWYRRVMGKEIKFLLHFVKESKQDESGMPNNRFLAERTGGTYSTLKVQPAELEDSGVYFCASSQDLAAGGDTDKQYFGPGTRLTVL.

This clonotype was observed a few times. The rearrangement links TRBV6-1 to TRBJ2-1; the match to TRBD2 covers 8 bases. The CDR3 is 14 residues long. V shed 8 bases and J 0 bases; nucleotides not matched to a gene: 3. From germline, CDR1 is MNHNS and CDR2 SASEGT. Written as DNA, the CDR3 is TGTGCCAGCGTCGGGGGGGGCTCCTACAATGAGCAGTTCTTC. It yields the protein CASVGGGSYNEQFF.

Only a few counts were recorded for this clonotype. V is TRBV6-5 and J is TRBJ1-5; tentatively, D is TRBD1 (5 bases). Trimming pared 8 bases from V and 2 bases from J, leaving 10 bases between. Germline loops: CDR1 MNHEY, CDR2 SVGAGI. This CDR3 has 13 residues. CDR3: CASQQGGNQPQHF. CDR3 nucleotides: TGTGCCAGCCAGCAGGGAGGCAATCAGCCCCAGCATTTT.

The CDR3 loop is CSVGGHGANVLTF. DNA of the CDR3: TGCAGTGTCGGCGGACATGGGGCCAACGTCCTGACTTTC. The J gene is TRBJ2-6, the V gene TRBV20-1; tentative D call: TRBD1 (5 bases). The CDR3 totals 13 residues. Germline lookup yields CDR1 DFQATT and CDR2 SNEGSKA (reference sequence). Trimming took 7 bases from V and 3 from J, leaving 10 bases between them.

This clonotype was observed at least ten times. The chain combines TRBV7-6 with TRBJ1-2, with a weak D call TRBD1 (5 bases). V was shortened by 1 base and J by 4 bases, with 7 bases between the two germline ends. The length of the CDR3 is 13 residues. Germline V CDR1 and CDR2: SGHVS, FNYEAQ. CDR3: CASSLGGSYGYTF. The CDR3 coding sequence is TGTGCCAGCAGCTTAGGGGGGAGCTATGGCTACACCTTC.

The chain combines TRBV20-1 with TRBJ2-2; TRBD1 aligns across 7 bases. Unmatched junction bases numbered 13, after V lost 3 bases and J lost 6 bases. In germline, CDR1 is DFQATT, CDR2 SNEGSKA (reference sequence). The CDR3 runs 16 residues. The CDR3 here is CSARNRQGSGSGELFF. CDR3 DNA sequence: TGCAGTGCTAGGAACCGACAGGGATCTGGATCCGGGGAGCTGTTTTTT.

This clonotype was counted at least ten times. This rearrangement joins TRBV7-9 to TRBJ2-1, with 8 bases matching TRBD1. CDR3 length equals 16 residues. After removal of 5 bases from V and 0 bases from J, the junction contained 6 bases not matched to a gene. Germline V gives CDR1 SEHNR, CDR2 FQNEAQ (reference sequence). CDR3: CASSPRTGSSYNEQFF. CDR3 nucleotide sequence: TGTGCCAGCAGCCCCAGGACAGGGAGCTCCTACAATGAGCAGTTCTTC.

The sample holds a few counts of this clonotype. Here the CDR3 reads CASVFQGNEQYV. The CDR3 nucleotides are TGTGCCAGCGTCTTTCAGGGCAACGAGCAGTACGTC. The J gene is TRBJ2-7, the V gene TRBV2; maybe TRBD1 (5 bases). V was shortened by 8 bases and J by 5 bases, with 13 bases between the two germline ends. Germline CDR1 is SNHLY and CDR2 is FYNNEI. This CDR3 spans 12 amino acids.

The J gene is TRBJ1-2, the V gene TRBV7-9; D uncertain. V was pared by 0 bases and J by 4 bases, with 6 bases between. CDR1 and CDR2 from the germline V gene are SEHNR and FQNEAQ (reference sequence). The CDR3 runs 13 residues. The CDR3 spells CASSLALLYGYTF. The CDR3 DNA sequence: TGTGCCAGCAGCTTAGCACTGCTCTATGGCTACACCTTC.

This clonotype was recorded a few times. The gene calls are TRBV10-3 and TRBJ1-1; TRBD1 is a possible D gene (5 bases). Trimming shortened V by 7 bases and J by 6 bases, and 9 bases separated the two germline ends. There are 11 residues in the CDR3. Germline V gene lookup returns CDR1 ENHRY and CDR2 SYGVKD. This chain's CDR3 is CAITGGAEAFF. The CDR3 DNA follows: TGTGCCATCACGGGGGGAGCTGAAGCTTTCTTT.

This clonotype was seen at least ten times. The rearrangement uses TRBV6-5 and TRBJ1-1; 7 bases are shared with TRBD1. Trimming removed 5 bases from V and 2 bases from J; junction bases left unmatched: 2. CDR1 and CDR2 from the germline V gene are MNHEY and SVGAGI. The CDR3 sequence is 13 residues long. The CDR3 DNA follows: TGTGCCAGCAGTAGAGGGGGCAACACTGAAGCTTTCTTT. Protein sequence: CASSRGGNTEAFF.

This sequence joins TRBV7-8 and TRBJ2-7, with D uncertain. Germline V gives CDR1 SGHVS, CDR2 FQNEAQ. There are 14 residues in the CDR3. Trimming pared 5 bases from V and 6 bases from J, leaving 17 bases between. CDR3 bases: TGTGCCAGCAGCCCAATTACCCTGGGCAGCGAGCAGTACTTC. The encoded protein is CASSPITLGSEQYF.

This clonotype was found a few times. J is TRBJ1-1 and V is TRBV7-8; D call uncertain. V shed 5 bases and J shed 6 bases, with 7 bases lying between them. CDR3 size: 11 residues. Germline CDR1 SGHVS, CDR2 FQNEAQ. CDR3 coding DNA: TGTGCCAGCAGCCGTAACGCTGAAGCTTTCTTT. Translation: CASSRNAEAFF.

The chain carries TRBV7-9 and TRBJ1-2; possibly TRBD1 for D (5 bases). V was cut by 5 bases and J by 4 bases, with 14 bases left in between. The CDR3 is 14 amino acids. The germline gives CDR1 SEHNR, CDR2 FQNEAQ (reference sequence). The CDR3: CASSLPWGGYGYTF. The CDR3 nucleotides are TGTGCCAGCAGCCTACCCTGGGGGGGCTATGGCTACACCTTC.

The V call is TRBV7-3, the J call TRBJ2-3, with D uncertain. The CDR3 has 13 amino acids. Germline lookup yields CDR1 SGHTA and CDR2 FQGTGA. Trimming left V 5 bases short and J 4 bases short, with 10 bases between. CDR3 nucleotide sequence: TGTGCCAGCAGCCCCTGGCAGGCAGATACGCAGTATTTT. This gives the protein CASSPWQADTQYF.

This clonotype was picked up a small number of times. The CDR3 sequence is CASTNGGSNTEAFF. The CDR3 coding sequence is TGTGCCAGCACCAACGGGGGATCGAACACTGAAGCTTTCTTT. The chain carries TRBV6-5 and TRBJ1-1; D perhaps matches TRBD1 (5 bases). Trimming left V 7 bases short and J 1 base short, with 13 bases between. The CDR3 has 14 residues. Germline CDR1 and CDR2: MNHEY and SVGAGI.

V and J are TRBV4-1 and TRBJ1-2; D is unresolved. This CDR3 spans 16 amino acids. Trimming took off 3 bases at V and 3 bases at J, with 17 bases between the two ends. Germline V gives CDR1 MGHRA, CDR2 YSYEKL. CDR3 region: CASSQIPALAHYGYTF. Here the CDR3 DNA reads TGCGCCAGCAGCCAGATCCCGGCCCTAGCGCACTATGGCTACACCTTC.

This clonotype was seen more than once but under ten times. J is TRBJ2-7 and V is TRBV2, with D unclear. The CDR3 runs to 11 residues. Trimming took 3 bases from V and 4 from J, leaving 4 bases between them. Germline CDR1 and CDR2: SNHLY and FYNNEI. CDR3 DNA: TGTGCCAGCAGTGAGGGATACGAGCAGTACGTC. Translation: CASSEGYEQYV.